The 9 T cell receptor beta chains reported below all come from one sample, sequenced in a study of Graves' ophthalmopathy and Graves' hyperthyroidism (dated by TCRdb to 2016 to 2019). The instrument given in TCRdb is Illumina HiSeq 2000. For repertoire sequencing, TCR beta CDR3 regions were amplified from RNA transcripts. The first round was an RT-PCR using HTBI primers with the Qiagen OneStep RT-PCR kit, and this first round was followed by a second-round multiplex PCR, then size selection and purification. TCRdb reprocessed the public reads (quality trimming at Q25 with fastp, clone calling with MiXCR) and kept in-frame beta chains. Rows with a matching CDR3 protein are joined into one entry that keeps the most common DNA and genes. For this sample there are 740,000 or so distinct CDR3 sequences; roughly 41% appear just once. Roughly 46% of the sample is taken by the ten largest. Material for sequencing was peripheral blood. These receptors were obtained from an adult man with Graves' ophthalmopathy.

With regard to this clonotype: The junction does not match germline at one end; this may be a read error. J is TRBJ1-2 and V is TRBV7-2, with no clear D. The germline gives CDR1 SGHTA, CDR2 FQGNSA. The CDR3 runs to 14 residues. The CDR3 is CASSQDNRENGYTF. CDR3 sequence (DNA): TGCGCCAGCAGCCAAGATAACAGAGAAAATGGCTACACCTTC.

The chain has TRBV25-1 and TRBJ2-2; 14 bases map to TRBD2. This CDR3 contains 17 residues. Germline V gene lookup returns CDR1 MGHDK and CDR2 SYGVNS. V gave up 5 bases and J gave up 4 bases; unmatched junction bases: 6. The CDR3 is CASSTGTSGGSTGELFF. The CDR3 DNA reads TGTGCCAGCAGTACTGGGACTAGCGGGGGATCCACCGGGGAGCTGTTTTTT.

The table lists this clonotype with many counts. This sequence joins TRBV12-3 or TRBV12-4 and TRBJ2-5; 7 positions agree with TRBD1. J was trimmed by 3 bases and V by 5 bases; bases with no gene match: 6. This CDR3 has 14 residues. The CDR3 sequence: CASSTGQAEETQYF. For the CDR3, the DNA is TGTGCCAGCAGTACCGGACAGGCGGAAGAGACCCAGTACTTC.

V is TRBV10-3 and J is TRBJ2-7; 16 bases line up with TRBD2. Germline lookup yields CDR1 ENHRY and CDR2 SYGVKD. The CDR3 consists of 17 residues. The V gene end was trimmed by 10 bases and the J gene end by 10 bases; junction bases not matched to a gene: 19. CDR3 nucleotide sequence: TGTGCCACTTTTGAACCGGGACTAGCGGGAGGGCCGAGGGACCAGTACTTC. It specifies CATFEPGLAGGPRDQYF.

The chain is built from TRBV5-4 and TRBJ2-7, with D hard to call. CDR1 is SGHNT and CDR2 is YYREEE in the germline V gene (reference sequence). Between the trimmed V and J ends, which lost 4 bases and 5 bases, there was a span of 16 bases. The length of the CDR3 is 14 residues. The CDR3 region has the DNA TGTGCCAGCAGCGTTTCACCTGAGTCCCACGAGCAGTACTTC. This codes for CASSVSPESHEQYF.

The chain uses TRBV5-1 and TRBJ2-5; 7 bases fit TRBD2. The CDR3 length is 18 residues. The junction had 17 bases not matched to a gene; V was cut back by 1 base and J by 5 bases. Germline V CDR1 and CDR2: SGHRS, YFSETQ. The CDR3 sequence is CASSLMGGGPIGSETQYF. As DNA, the CDR3 is TGCGCCAGCAGCTTGATGGGGGGAGGGCCCATCGGTTCTGAGACCCAGTACTTC.

A few counts support this clonotype. The chain couples TRBV7-3 to TRBJ2-7, with TRBD2 identical over 8 bases. The J segment lost 0 bases and the V segment lost 1 base, leaving 11 bases of the junction unmatched. The CDR3 spans 18 residues. CDR1 and CDR2 (germline): SGHTA, FQGTGA. The CDR3 region has the DNA TGTGCCAGCAGCTTAAGGGGCGTCGAGCGGGGGTACTCCTACGAGCAGTACTTC. Protein: CASSLRGVERGYSYEQYF.

This clonotype showed up many times. The chain links TRBV11-2 to TRBJ2-5; 8 bases line up with TRBD2. The V gene's germline CDR1 is SGHAT and CDR2 FQNNGV. The CDR3 contains 14 residues. With 6 bases clipped from V and 4 bases from J, the junction kept 7 bases outside the gene matches. The CDR3 sequence is CASSPRSGGETQYF. In DNA form, the CDR3 reads TGTGCCAGCAGTCCACGGAGCGGGGGAGAGACCCAGTACTTC.

A few counts support this clonotype. The J gene is TRBJ2-5, the V gene TRBV24-1, with a weak D call TRBD2 (6 bases). Per the germline V gene, CDR1 is KGHDR and CDR2 is SFDVKD. CDR3 length: 16 amino acids. Trimming took off 4 bases at V and 5 bases at J, with 19 bases between the two ends. The chain's CDR3 is CATSDPGLPDGETQYF. CDR3 DNA sequence: TGTGCCACCAGTGACCCGGGACTCCCAGATGGGGAGACCCAGTACTTC.